This T cell receptor (beta chain) was captured by sequencing in a study of T cells in Graves' hyperthyroidism and ophthalmopathy. Regarding the study as a whole: Peripheral blood also featured most of the thyroid clonotypes expanded above 0.001.

In its sample, this clonotype was seen many times. No antigen is known for it. Amplification targeted TCR beta CDR3 regions from RNA transcripts. The HTBI primer set was used in a first-round RT-PCR of the TCR CDR3. TCRdb fed the multiplex PCR reads into MiXCR, producing one record per CDR3 protein. The sample lists 500,000 to 750,000 distinct CDR3 sequences; around a sixth were seen once. Exclusions: uncontrolled infection, other autoimmune disease, pregnancy, lactation. Together with thyroid ultrasound, orbital computed tomography, serum thyroxine and TRAb, clinical symptoms were used for diagnoses. Sequencing was performed on blood. This TCR came from a woman aged 25-40 years with Graves' hyperthyroidism.

The CDR3 loop reads CASSFTGMTTNEKLFF. In DNA, the CDR3 is TGTGCCAGCAGTTTTACAGGGATGACAACTAATGAAAAACTGTTTTTT. V gene TRBV28 combines with J gene TRBJ1-4, with D perhaps matching TRBD1 (6 bases). The CDR3 covers 16 residues. The V end lost 3 bases, the J end lost 0 bases, and 11 bases lay between the germline ends. Germline CDR1 MDHEN, CDR2 SYDVKM.